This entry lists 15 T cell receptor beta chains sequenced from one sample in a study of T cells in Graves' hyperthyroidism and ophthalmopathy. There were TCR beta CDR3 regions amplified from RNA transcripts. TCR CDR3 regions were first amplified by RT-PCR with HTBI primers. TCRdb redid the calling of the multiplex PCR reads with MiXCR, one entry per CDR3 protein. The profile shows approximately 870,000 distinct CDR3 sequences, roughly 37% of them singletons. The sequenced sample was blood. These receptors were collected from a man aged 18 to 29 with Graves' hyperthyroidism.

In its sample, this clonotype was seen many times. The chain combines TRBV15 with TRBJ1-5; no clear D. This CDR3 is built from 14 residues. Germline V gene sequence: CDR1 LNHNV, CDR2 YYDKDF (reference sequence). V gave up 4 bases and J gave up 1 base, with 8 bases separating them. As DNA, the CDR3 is TGTGCCACCAGCATCCCAGAGAGCAATCAGCCCCAGCATTTT. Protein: CATSIPESNQPQHF.

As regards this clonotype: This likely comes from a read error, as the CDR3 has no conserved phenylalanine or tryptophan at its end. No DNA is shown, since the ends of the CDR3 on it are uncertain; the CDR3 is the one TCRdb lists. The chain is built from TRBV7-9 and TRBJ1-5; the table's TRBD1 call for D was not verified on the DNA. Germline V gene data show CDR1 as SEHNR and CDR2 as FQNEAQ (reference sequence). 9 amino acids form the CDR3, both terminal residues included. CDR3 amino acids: CASSLGGRG.

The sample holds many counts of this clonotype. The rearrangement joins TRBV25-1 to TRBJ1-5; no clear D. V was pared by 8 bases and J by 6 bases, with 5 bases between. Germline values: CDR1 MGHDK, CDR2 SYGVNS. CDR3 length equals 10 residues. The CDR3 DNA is TGTGCCAGCCCTCTTCAGCCCCAGCATTTT. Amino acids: CASPLQPQHF.

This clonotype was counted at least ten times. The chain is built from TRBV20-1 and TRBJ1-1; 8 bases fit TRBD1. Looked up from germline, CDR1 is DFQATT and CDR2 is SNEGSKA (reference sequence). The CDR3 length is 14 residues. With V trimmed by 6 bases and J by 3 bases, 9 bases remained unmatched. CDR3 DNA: TGCAGTGCCTTGACAGGGGACGGGGACACTGAAGCTTTCTTT. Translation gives CSALTGDGDTEAFF.

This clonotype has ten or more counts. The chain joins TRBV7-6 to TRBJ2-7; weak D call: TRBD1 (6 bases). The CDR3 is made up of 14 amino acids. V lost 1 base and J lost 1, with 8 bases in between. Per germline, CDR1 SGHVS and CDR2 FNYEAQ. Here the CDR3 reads CASSLEDSSYEQYF. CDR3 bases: TGTGCCAGCAGCTTAGAGGACAGTTCCTACGAGCAGTACTTC.

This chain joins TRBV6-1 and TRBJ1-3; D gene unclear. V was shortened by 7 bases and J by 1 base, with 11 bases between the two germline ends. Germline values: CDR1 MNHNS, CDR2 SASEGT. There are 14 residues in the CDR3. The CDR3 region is CASTPGQSGNTIYF. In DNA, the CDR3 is TGTGCCAGCACTCCGGGTCAATCTGGAAACACCATATATTTT.

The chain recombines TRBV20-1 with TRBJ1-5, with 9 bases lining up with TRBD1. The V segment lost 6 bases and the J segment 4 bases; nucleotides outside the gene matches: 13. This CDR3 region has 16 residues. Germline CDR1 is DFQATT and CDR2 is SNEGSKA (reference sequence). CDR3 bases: TGCAGTGCGCTAAGGGGGGGGACAGGGACGAATCAGCCCCAGCATTTT. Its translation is CSALRGGTGTNQPQHF.

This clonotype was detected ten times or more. DNA for the CDR3: TGCAGCGTTGGGGCGACCGGGTCCGGGGGGACCCAGTACTTC. It specifies CSVGATGSGGTQYF. J is TRBJ2-5 and V is TRBV29-1, with D perhaps matching TRBD2 (6 bases). The CDR3 sequence is 14 residues long. Looked up from germline, CDR1 is SQVTM and CDR2 is ANQGSEA. V shed 4 bases and J shed 7 bases, with 19 bases lying between them.

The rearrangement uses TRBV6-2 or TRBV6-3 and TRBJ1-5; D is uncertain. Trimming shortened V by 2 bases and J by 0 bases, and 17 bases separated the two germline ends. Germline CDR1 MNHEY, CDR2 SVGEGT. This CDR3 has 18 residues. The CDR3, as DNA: TGTGCCAGCAGTTACAAGAGGGAGGAAGATTTTAGCAATCAGCCCCAGCATTTT. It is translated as CASSYKREEDFSNQPQHF.

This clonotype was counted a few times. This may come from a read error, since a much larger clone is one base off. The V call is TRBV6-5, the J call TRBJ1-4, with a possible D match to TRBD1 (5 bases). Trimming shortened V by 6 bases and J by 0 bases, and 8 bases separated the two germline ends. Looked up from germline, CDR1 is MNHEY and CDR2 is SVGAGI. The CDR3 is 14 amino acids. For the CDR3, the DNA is TGTGCCAGCAGACCGACAGCAACTAATGAAAAACTGTTTTTT. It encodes CASRPTATNEKLFF.

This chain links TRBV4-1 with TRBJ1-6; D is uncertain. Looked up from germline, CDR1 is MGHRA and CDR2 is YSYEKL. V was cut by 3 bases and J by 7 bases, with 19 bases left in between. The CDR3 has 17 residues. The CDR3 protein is CASSQASGGKRNSPLHF. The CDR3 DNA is TGCGCCAGCAGCCAGGCATCGGGAGGGAAAAGGAATTCACCCCTCCACTTT.

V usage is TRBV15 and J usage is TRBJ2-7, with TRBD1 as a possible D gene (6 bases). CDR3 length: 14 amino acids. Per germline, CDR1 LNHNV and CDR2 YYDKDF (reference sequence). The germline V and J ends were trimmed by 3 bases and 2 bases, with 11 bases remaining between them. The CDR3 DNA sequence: TGTGCCACCAGCAGCTGGACAGCCGCCTACGAGCAGTACTTC. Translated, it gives CATSSWTAAYEQYF. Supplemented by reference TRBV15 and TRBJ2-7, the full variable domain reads DAMVIQNPRYQVTQFGKPVTLSCSQTLNHNVMYWYQQKSSQAPKLLFHYYDKDFNNEADTPDNFQSRRPNTSFCFLDIRSPGLGDTAMYLCATSSWTAAYEQYFGPGTRLTVT.

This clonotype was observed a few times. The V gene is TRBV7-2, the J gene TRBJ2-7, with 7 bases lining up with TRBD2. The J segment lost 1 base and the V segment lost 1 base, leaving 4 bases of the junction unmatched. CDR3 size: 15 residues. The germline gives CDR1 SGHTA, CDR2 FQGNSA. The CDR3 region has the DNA TGTGCCAGCAGCTTAGTGCGGGAGCGATCCTACGAGCAGTACTTC. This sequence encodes CASSLVRERSYEQYF.

The CDR3 DNA sequence: TGTGCCAGCAGTGCCTGGACAGGGGGCGGAGAGACCCAGTACTTC. Its protein product is CASSAWTGGGETQYF. This chain uses TRBV7-4 with TRBJ2-5; 11 bases are shared with TRBD1. V lost 6 bases to trimming and J lost 4 bases; unmatched junction nucleotides: 7. This CDR3 has 15 amino acids. In germline, CDR1 is SGHVT, CDR2 SQSDAQ. Full variable domain (missing parts from reference TRBV7-4 and TRBJ2-5): GAGVSQSPRYKVAKRGRDVALRCDSISGHVTLYWYRQTLGQGSEVLTYSQSDAQRDKSGRPSGRFSAERPERSVSTLKIQRTEQGDSAVYLCASSAWTGGGETQYFGPGTRLLVL.

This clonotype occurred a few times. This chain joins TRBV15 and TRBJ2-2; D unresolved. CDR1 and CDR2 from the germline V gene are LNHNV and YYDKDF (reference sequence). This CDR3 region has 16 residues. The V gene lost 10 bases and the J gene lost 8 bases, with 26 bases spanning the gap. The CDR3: CASRQTVLPAIGELFF. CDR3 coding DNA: TGTGCCAGCCGGCAGACGGTCCTGCCTGCCATAGGGGAGCTGTTTTTT. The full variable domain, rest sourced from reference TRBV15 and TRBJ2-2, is DAMVIQNPRYQVTQFGKPVTLSCSQTLNHNVMYWYQQKSSQAPKLLFHYYDKDFNNEADTPDNFQSRRPNTSFCFLDIRSPGLGDTAMYLCASRQTVLPAIGELFFGEGSRLTVL.